The T cell receptor beta chain under discussion was sequenced for a study of CXCR3-negative and CXCR3-positive naive CD8 T cells (dated by TCRdb to the late 2010s). About the investigation overall: In total, about 130 million TRB reads were obtained, or roughly 1.5 +/- 0.3 million reads per library. Diversity and physicochemical repertoire analyses covered 11 donors pooled from two independent experiments. The TRBV-TRBJ cluster analysis covered naive subsets from about 5 donors and memory cells from 3 donors. The paper's findings and limits, for the study overall: Comparably high repertoire diversity was found in both naive subsets, whereas much lower repertoire diversity was found in memory CD8+ T cells. Compared with CXCR3-negative naive cells, CXCR3-positive naive cells had TRB CDR3s with higher hydrophobicity (lower Kidera factor 4), lower energy, and higher strength and volume indices. Because CXCR3 expression was partially decreased after cryopreservation, freshly isolated PBMCs were used for most assays. Similar TRBV-TRBJ usage was shown by naive CXCR3-negative and CXCR3-positive cells from the same donor, whereas distinct patterns were shown by memory cells. Because surface CD5, which is linked to self-reactivity in mice, was comparable between the naive subsets, TCR interaction strength was also inferred from TRB CDR3 physicochemical properties.

The germline V gene specifies SGHVS as CDR1 and FQNEAQ as CDR2. Including cysteine and phenylalanine, the CDR3 has 17 amino acids. No DNA was logged. With respect to this clonotype: This clone's antigen is unknown.

For every CD8+ T cell subset, over 250,000 cells were flow-sorted straight into RLT lysis buffer, and each subset was sorted in triplicate. To keep memory contaminants out, a stringent definition of naive CD8+ T cells was applied: CD45RO-CCR7+CD27+CD95-. Using standard density gradient centrifugation, peripheral blood mononuclear cells were isolated from buffy coats. A FACSAria III was used to flow-sort naive CXCR3-negative and CXCR3-positive CD8+ T cells. Total RNA was extracted from sorted cells using an RNeasy Mini Kit. The listed sequencing device is NextSeq 550. The Human TCR Profiling Kit (MiLaboratory) was used to prepare UMI-labeled 5' RACE TRB cDNA libraries. cDNA synthesis used the entire amount of extracted RNA, and PCR amplification then used the entire amount of cDNA produced. The libraries were made side by side, with each library going through the same number of PCR cycles. The authors processed their data as follows. About 53,000 +/- 10,000 unique UMI-labeled TRB cDNA molecules per library were extracted with MIGEC and MiXCR, with at least two reads per UMI required. Each library averaged around 40,000 +/- 10,000 functional in-frame TRB CDR3 nucleotide clonotypes without stop codons. Diversity metrics, including normalized Shannon-Wiener and Chao1, were computed in VDJtools after downsampling to 5000 UMI-labeled TRB molecules per sample. Clonotype-size-weighted physicochemical properties of the central five CDR3 residues (interaction energy, strength, volume and Kidera factor 4) were computed in VDJtools. TCRdb reprocessed the reads, so every CDR3 protein sequence counts as one entry and DNA is not shown. TCRdb, not the original authors, processed these V and J calls. The table for this sample records roughly 100,000 distinct CDR3 sequences. Clones ranked in the top ten supply approximately 0.38% of the sample.

The receptor's source is a human donor in good health. Some clones in this sample may be carry-over from other donors' samples. This sequence uses TRBV7-8 and TRBJ2-3; TCRdb reports TRBD2, a call that lacks DNA to check it against. Sequenced input: naive CXCR3+ CD8+ T cells from blood. The cell subset or site label of this sample denotes: CD45RO-CCR7+CD27+CD95- naive CD8+ T cells expressing CXCR3 (TNR3+). CDR3 sequence: CASSLPRGSGGEDTQYF.